Below, one T cell receptor beta chain is given with its context. The antigen remains undetermined. 13 Jbeta primers and 60 Vbeta primers were used for the PCR. Data came from immunoSEQ multiplex PCR; TCRdb stores just in-frame clones and leaves some out. The data show about 170,000 clones, with 65% to 85% seen just once and roughly 0.69% held by the top ten. This specimen comes from a study of cytomegalovirus exposure and HLA in healthy donors. The overall study: Genotyping of some 390 donors showed that roughly 83% belonged to the Caucasian-associated ancestry cluster. Study-wide findings and caveats: For TCR beta chains, V- and J-gene trimming was later linked to a missense DCLRE1C variant. Solely CMV serostatus was available to characterize immune exposure.

The ends were cut back, 0 bases at V and 2 bases at J, with 9 bases in the middle. The CDR3 covers 15 residues. The germline V gene has CDR1 SGHAT and CDR2 FQNNGV. The chain couples TRBV11-2 to TRBJ2-3; possible D gene TRBD2, 6 bases. This receptor was taken from a woman younger than 35 in good health and CMV-seronegative. Sequencing was carried out using PBMCs. The CDR3 here is CASSLDAGPTDTQYF. In DNA, the CDR3 is TGTGCCAGCAGCTTAGACGCGGGGCCCACAGATACGCAGTATTTT.